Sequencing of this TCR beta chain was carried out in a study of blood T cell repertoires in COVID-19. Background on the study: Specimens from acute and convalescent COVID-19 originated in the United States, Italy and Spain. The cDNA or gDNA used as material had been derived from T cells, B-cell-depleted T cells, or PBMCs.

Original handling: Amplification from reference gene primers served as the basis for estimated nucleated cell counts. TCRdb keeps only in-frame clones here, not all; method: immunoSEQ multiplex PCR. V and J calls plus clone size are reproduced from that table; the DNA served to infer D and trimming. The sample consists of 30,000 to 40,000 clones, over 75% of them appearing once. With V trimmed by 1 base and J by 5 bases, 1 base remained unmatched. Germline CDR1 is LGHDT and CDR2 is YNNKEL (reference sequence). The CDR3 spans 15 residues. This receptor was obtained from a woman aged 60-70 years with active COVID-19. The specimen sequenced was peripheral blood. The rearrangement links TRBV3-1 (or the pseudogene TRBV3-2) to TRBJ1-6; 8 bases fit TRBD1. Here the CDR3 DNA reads TGTGCCAGCAGCCAAGGACAGGGGAATAATTCACCCCTCCACTTT. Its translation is CASSQGQGNNSPLHF.